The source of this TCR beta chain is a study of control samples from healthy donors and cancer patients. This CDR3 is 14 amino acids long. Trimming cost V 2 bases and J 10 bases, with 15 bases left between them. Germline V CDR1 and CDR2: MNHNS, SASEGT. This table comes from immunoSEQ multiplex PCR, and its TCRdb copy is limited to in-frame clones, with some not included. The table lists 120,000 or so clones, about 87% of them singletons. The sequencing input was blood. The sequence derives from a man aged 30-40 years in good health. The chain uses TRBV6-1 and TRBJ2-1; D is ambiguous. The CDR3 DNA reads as TGTGCCAGCAGTGAACAAATAGACTCGGCAGAGCAGTTCTTC. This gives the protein CASSEQIDSAEQFF.